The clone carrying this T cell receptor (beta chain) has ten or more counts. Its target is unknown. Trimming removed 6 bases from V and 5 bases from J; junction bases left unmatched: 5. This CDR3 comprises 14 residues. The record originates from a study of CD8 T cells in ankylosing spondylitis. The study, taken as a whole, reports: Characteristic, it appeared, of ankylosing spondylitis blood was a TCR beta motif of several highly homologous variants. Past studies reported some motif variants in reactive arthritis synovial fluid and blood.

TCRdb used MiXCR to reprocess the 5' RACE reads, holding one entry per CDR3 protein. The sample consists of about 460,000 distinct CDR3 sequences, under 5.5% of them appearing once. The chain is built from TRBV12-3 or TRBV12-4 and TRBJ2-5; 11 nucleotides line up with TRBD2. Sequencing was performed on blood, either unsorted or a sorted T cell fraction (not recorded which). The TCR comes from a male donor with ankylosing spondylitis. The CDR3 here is CASSRLAGNETQYF. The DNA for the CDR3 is TGTGCCAGCAGCCGACTAGCGGGGAATGAGACCCAGTACTTC.